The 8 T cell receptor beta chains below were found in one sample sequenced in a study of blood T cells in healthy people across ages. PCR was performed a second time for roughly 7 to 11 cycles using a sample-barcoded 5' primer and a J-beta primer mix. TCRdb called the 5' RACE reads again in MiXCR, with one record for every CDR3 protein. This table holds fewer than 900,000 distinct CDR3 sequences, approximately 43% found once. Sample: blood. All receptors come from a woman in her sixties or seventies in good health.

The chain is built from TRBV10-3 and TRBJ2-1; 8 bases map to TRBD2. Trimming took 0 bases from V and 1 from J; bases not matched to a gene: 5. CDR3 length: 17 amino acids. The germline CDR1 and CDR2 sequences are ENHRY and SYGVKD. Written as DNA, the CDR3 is TGTGCCATCAGTGAGTCAAGCCTAGCGGGTTCCTACAATGAGCAGTTCTTC. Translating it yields CAISESSLAGSYNEQFF.

This chain's CDR3 is CASSEGGSSYEQYF. The CDR3 DNA is TGTGCCAGCAGTGAAGGTGGGAGCTCCTACGAGCAGTACTTC. This sequence joins TRBV25-1 and TRBJ2-7; D is perhaps TRBD2 (5 bases). V lost 2 bases to trimming and J lost 0 bases, with 8 bases between them. CDR1 is MGHDK and CDR2 is SYGVNS in the germline V gene. CDR3 length equals 14 residues.

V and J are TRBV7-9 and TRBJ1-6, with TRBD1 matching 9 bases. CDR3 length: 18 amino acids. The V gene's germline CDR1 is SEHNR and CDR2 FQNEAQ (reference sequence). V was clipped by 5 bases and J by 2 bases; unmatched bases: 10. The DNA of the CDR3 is TGTGCCAGCAGCGGACCGGGACAGGGTTTTGCCTATAATTCACCCCTCCACTTT. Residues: CASSGPGQGFAYNSPLHF.

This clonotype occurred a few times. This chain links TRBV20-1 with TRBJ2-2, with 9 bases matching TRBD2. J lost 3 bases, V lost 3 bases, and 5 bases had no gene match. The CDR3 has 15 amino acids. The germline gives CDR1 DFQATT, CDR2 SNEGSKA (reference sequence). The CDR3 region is CSARSASGDTGELFF. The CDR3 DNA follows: TGCAGTGCTAGGTCGGCTAGCGGGGACACCGGGGAGCTGTTTTTT.

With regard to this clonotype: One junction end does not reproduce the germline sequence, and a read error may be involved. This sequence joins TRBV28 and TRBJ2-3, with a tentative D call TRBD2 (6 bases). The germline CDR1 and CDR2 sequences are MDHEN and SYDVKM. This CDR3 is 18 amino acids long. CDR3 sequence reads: CASSLSQEGLGSTDAQYF. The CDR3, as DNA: TGTGCCAGCAGTTTAAGCCAAGAGGGACTGGGGAGCACAGATGCGCAGTATTTT. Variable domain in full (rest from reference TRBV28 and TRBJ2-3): DVKVTQSSRYLVKRTGEKVFLECVQDMDHENMFWYRQDPGLGLRLIYFSYDVKMKEKGDIPEGYSVSREKKERFSLILESASTNQTSMYLCASSLSQEGLGSTDAQYFGPGTRLTVL.

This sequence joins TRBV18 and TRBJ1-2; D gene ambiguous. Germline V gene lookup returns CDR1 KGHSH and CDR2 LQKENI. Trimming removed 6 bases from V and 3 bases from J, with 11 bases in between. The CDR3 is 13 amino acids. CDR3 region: CASSPNGDYGYTF. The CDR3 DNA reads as TGTGCCAGCTCCCCTAATGGAGACTATGGCTACACCTTC.

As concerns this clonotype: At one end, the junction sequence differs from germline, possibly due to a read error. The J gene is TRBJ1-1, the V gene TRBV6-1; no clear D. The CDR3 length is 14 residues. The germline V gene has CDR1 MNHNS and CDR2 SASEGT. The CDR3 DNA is TGCGCCGGCAGTGAACAAACCCTGAACACTGAAGCTTTCTTT. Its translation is CAGSEQTLNTEAFF.

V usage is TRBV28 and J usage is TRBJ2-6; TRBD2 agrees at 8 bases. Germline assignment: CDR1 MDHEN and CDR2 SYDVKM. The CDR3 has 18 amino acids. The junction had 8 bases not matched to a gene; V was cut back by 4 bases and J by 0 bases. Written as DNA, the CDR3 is TGTGCCAGCAGTTCCACTAGCGGTCCTGGCTCTGGGGCCAACGTCCTGACTTTC. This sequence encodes CASSSTSGPGSGANVLTF.